This is a list of T cell receptor beta chains from one sample in a study of cytomegalovirus exposure and HLA in healthy donors. Data came from immunoSEQ multiplex PCR; TCRdb stores just in-frame clones and leaves some out. Among roughly 300,000 clones listed, more than 80% were seen once. The source material was PBMCs. Source of these receptors: a woman in her late teens or twenties in good health and CMV-seronegative. Each CDR3 is given with its conserved first and last residue. Each record gives: D gene, V gene, J gene, clone size, CDR3 protein, CDR3 DNA. D genes are given only for firm matches. Not every row has a clone size; where given, it reads once, few, many or a size class.

D gene: NA; V gene: TRBV13; J gene: TRBJ1-1; clone size: NA; CDR3 protein: CASSPAGTANTEAFF; CDR3 DNA: TGTGCCAGCAGCCCAGCGGGGACGGCGAACACTGAAGCTTTCTTT
D gene: TRBD1; V gene: TRBV2; J gene: TRBJ2-7; clone size: NA; CDR3 protein: CASSLGQTTYEQYF; CDR3 DNA: TGTGCCAGCAGCCTGGGACAGACCACCTACGAGCAGTACTTC
D gene: NA; V gene: TRBV12-5; J gene: TRBJ2-1; clone size: once; CDR3 protein: CASHQGYSYNEQFF; CDR3 DNA: TGTGCTAGCCATCAGGGATACTCCTACAATGAGCAGTTCTTC
D gene: TRBD2; V gene: TRBV5-6; J gene: TRBJ2-1; clone size: once; CDR3 protein: CASSLRAGVYNEQFF; CDR3 DNA: TGTGCCAGCAGCTTGCGTGCGGGAGTTTACAATGAGCAGTTCTTC
D gene: NA; V gene: TRBV19; J gene: TRBJ2-1; clone size: few; CDR3 protein: CASSIRQGYNEQFF; CDR3 DNA: TGTGCCAGTAGTATACGGCAGGGGTACAATGAGCAGTTCTTC
D gene: TRBD2; V gene: TRBV6-5; J gene: TRBJ2-7; clone size: NA; CDR3 protein: CASSYSAGAYEQYF; CDR3 DNA: TGTGCCAGCAGTTACTCGGCGGGAGCCTACGAGCAGTACTTC
D gene: NA; V gene: TRBV18; J gene: TRBJ2-3; clone size: NA; CDR3 protein: CASSASGQGTDTQYF; CDR3 DNA: TGTGCCAGCTCCGCCAGCGGCCAGGGGACAGATACGCAGTATTTT
D gene: NA; V gene: TRBV5-4; J gene: TRBJ2-7; clone size: NA; CDR3 protein: CASSLLGTEPYEQYF; CDR3 DNA: TGTGCCAGCAGCTTGTTGGGGACTGAGCCCTACGAGCAGTACTTC
D gene: TRBD2; V gene: TRBV27; J gene: TRBJ2-1; clone size: NA; CDR3 protein: CASSLRRLAGGGEQFF; CDR3 DNA: TGTGCCAGCAGTTTACGGCGACTAGCGGGAGGCGGTGAGCAGTTCTTC
D gene: NA; V gene: TRBV18; J gene: TRBJ1-1; clone size: NA; CDR3 protein: CASSPQQGNTEAFF; CDR3 DNA: TGTGCCAGCTCACCTCAACAGGGGAACACTGAAGCTTTCTTT
D gene: TRBD1; V gene: TRBV28; J gene: TRBJ1-1; clone size: NA; CDR3 protein: CASRAGTGGMNTEAFF; CDR3 DNA: TGTGCCAGCAGGGCCGGGACAGGCGGCATGAACACTGAAGCTTTCTTT
D gene: TRBD1; V gene: TRBV6-5; J gene: TRBJ2-2; clone size: NA; CDR3 protein: CASSTTGGRAGELFF; CDR3 DNA: TGTGCCAGCAGTACGACAGGGGGCAGGGCCGGGGAGCTGTTTTTT
D gene: TRBD1; V gene: TRBV6-4; J gene: TRBJ1-5; clone size: NA; CDR3 protein: CASSEPYGRQGCQPQHF; CDR3 DNA: TGTGCCAGCAGTGAACCGTATGGCCGACAGGGGTGTCAGCCCCAGCATTTT
D gene: NA; V gene: TRBV7-2; J gene: TRBJ2-3; clone size: NA; CDR3 protein: CASSLRQFSTDTQYF; CDR3 DNA: TGTGCCAGCAGCTTACGACAGTTTAGCACAGATACGCAGTATTTT
D gene: TRBD1; V gene: TRBV6-5; J gene: TRBJ1-1; clone size: NA; CDR3 protein: CASSPRDRTEAFF; CDR3 DNA: TGTGCCAGCAGCCCCCGGGACAGGACTGAAGCTTTCTTT
D gene: TRBD1; V gene: TRBV9; J gene: TRBJ1-1; clone size: NA; CDR3 protein: CASSPTDRDTEAFF; CDR3 DNA: TGTGCCAGCAGCCCTACGGACAGGGACACTGAAGCTTTCTTT
D gene: NA; V gene: TRBV27; J gene: TRBJ2-4; clone size: NA; CDR3 protein: CASNPERLAKNIQYF; CDR3 DNA: TGTGCCAGCAACCCCGAGAGACTAGCCAAAAACATTCAGTACTTC
D gene: TRBD2; V gene: TRBV11-3; J gene: TRBJ2-6; clone size: NA; CDR3 protein: CASSPSGAGANVLTF; CDR3 DNA: TGTGCCAGCAGCCCAAGCGGGGCTGGGGCCAACGTCCTGACTTTC
D gene: TRBD2; V gene: TRBV5-1; J gene: TRBJ2-3; clone size: NA; CDR3 protein: CASSFLAGVVTDTQYF; CDR3 DNA: TGCGCCAGCAGCTTCCTAGCGGGGGTTGTCACAGATACGCAGTATTTT
D gene: TRBD2; V gene: TRBV4-1; J gene: TRBJ2-1; clone size: NA; CDR3 protein: CASSPPGLAGEGEQFF; CDR3 DNA: TGCGCCAGCAGCCCCCCCGGACTAGCGGGAGAGGGTGAGCAGTTCTTC
D gene: TRBD2; V gene: TRBV7-2; J gene: TRBJ2-5; clone size: once; CDR3 protein: CASSLTGTSGKETQYF; CDR3 DNA: TGTGCCAGCAGCTTAACCGGGACTAGCGGTAAAGAGACCCAGTACTTC
D gene: NA; V gene: TRBV23-1; J gene: TRBJ2-1; clone size: NA; CDR3 protein: CASISRDEQFF; CDR3 DNA: TGCGCCAGCATCTCTAGAGATGAGCAGTTCTTC
D gene: TRBD1; V gene: TRBV19; J gene: TRBJ2-2; clone size: NA; CDR3 protein: CASSLRTGENTGELFF; CDR3 DNA: TGTGCCAGTAGCCTTAGGACAGGGGAGAACACCGGGGAGCTGTTTTTT
D gene: NA; V gene: TRBV30; J gene: TRBJ1-1; clone size: NA; CDR3 protein: CAWSVQSETEAFF; CDR3 DNA: TGTGCCTGGAGTGTCCAATCGGAGACTGAAGCTTTCTTT
D gene: NA; V gene: TRBV5-8; J gene: TRBJ2-7; clone size: NA; CDR3 protein: CASSSSQGGSYEQYF; CDR3 DNA: TGTGCCAGCAGCTCCTCTCAGGGCGGTTCCTACGAGCAGTACTTC
D gene: TRBD2; V gene: TRBV29-1; J gene: TRBJ2-7; clone size: NA; CDR3 protein: CSVATSGRSHEQYF; CDR3 DNA: TGCAGCGTTGCTACTAGCGGGAGATCCCACGAGCAGTACTTC
D gene: NA; V gene: TRBV4-3; J gene: TRBJ2-7; clone size: NA; CDR3 protein: CASSQDKGTYEQYF; CDR3 DNA: TGCGCCAGCAGCCAAGATAAGGGGACCTACGAGCAGTACTTC
D gene: NA; V gene: TRBV18; J gene: TRBJ1-1; clone size: NA; CDR3 protein: CASSPGTGNTEAFF; CDR3 DNA: TGTGCCAGCTCACCCGGGACTGGGAACACTGAAGCTTTCTTT
D gene: NA; V gene: TRBV2; J gene: TRBJ2-7; clone size: few; CDR3 protein: CATLVAAYEQYF; CDR3 DNA: TGTGCCACCCTGGTAGCGGCCTACGAGCAGTACTTC
D gene: NA; V gene: TRBV9; J gene: TRBJ1-1; clone size: few; CDR3 protein: CASSPSGGKGTEAFF; CDR3 DNA: TGTGCCAGCAGCCCATCGGGGGGGAAAGGGACTGAAGCTTTCTTT
D gene: TRBD2; V gene: TRBV29-1; J gene: TRBJ2-1; clone size: NA; CDR3 protein: CSVEGGSYYNEQFF; CDR3 DNA: TGCAGCGTTGAGGGGGGGTCCTACTACAATGAGCAGTTCTTC
D gene: NA; V gene: TRBV6-5; J gene: TRBJ2-6; clone size: NA; CDR3 protein: CASRNSYSGANVLTF; CDR3 DNA: TGTGCCAGCAGGAACAGTTACTCTGGGGCCAACGTCCTGACTTTC
D gene: TRBD1; V gene: TRBV11-1; J gene: TRBJ2-7; clone size: NA; CDR3 protein: CASSLVGQGVYEQYF; CDR3 DNA: TGTGCCAGCAGCTTAGTCGGACAGGGGGTCTACGAGCAGTACTTC
D gene: TRBD1; V gene: TRBV27; J gene: TRBJ2-3; clone size: NA; CDR3 protein: CATTEFGQGPDTQYF; CDR3 DNA: TGTGCCACCACCGAGTTTGGACAGGGCCCAGATACGCAGTATTTT
D gene: NA; V gene: TRBV12-5; J gene: TRBJ2-3; clone size: NA; CDR3 protein: CASGTGFRDTQYF; CDR3 DNA: TGTGCTAGTGGTACAGGGTTCAGGGATACGCAGTATTTT
D gene: NA; V gene: TRBV27; J gene: TRBJ1-2; clone size: NA; CDR3 protein: CASSLSSQGIGYTF; CDR3 DNA: TGTGCCAGCAGTTTATCTAGTCAGGGTATAGGCTACACCTTC
D gene: NA; V gene: TRBV6-6; J gene: TRBJ1-1; clone size: NA; CDR3 protein: CASSYGTGREPTEAFF; CDR3 DNA: TGTGCCAGCAGTTACGGAACAGGAAGGGAACCCACTGAAGCTTTCTTT
D gene: NA; V gene: TRBV4-3; J gene: TRBJ2-7; clone size: NA; CDR3 protein: CASSQDNIRGGGYIYEQYF; CDR3 DNA: TGCGCCAGCAGCCAAGATAACATTCGCGGCGGAGGATATATTTACGAGCAGTACTTC
D gene: TRBD2; V gene: TRBV6-5; J gene: TRBJ2-5; clone size: NA; CDR3 protein: CASSYVGPSGGETQYF; CDR3 DNA: TGTGCCAGCAGTTACGTTGGTCCTAGCGGAGGGGAGACCCAGTACTTC
D gene: NA; V gene: TRBV28; J gene: TRBJ2-7; clone size: NA; CDR3 protein: CASSSVNSYEQYF; CDR3 DNA: TGTGCCAGCAGTTCCGTAAACTCCTACGAGCAGTACTTC
D gene: NA; V gene: TRBV6-5; J gene: TRBJ2-7; clone size: NA; CDR3 protein: CARRTRPLSYEQYF; CDR3 DNA: TGTGCCAGACGTACTAGACCCCTCTCCTACGAGCAGTACTTC
D gene: TRBD1; V gene: TRBV7-9; J gene: TRBJ2-7; clone size: few; CDR3 protein: CASSPGQSYEQYF; CDR3 DNA: TGTGCCAGCAGCCCGGGACAGTCCTACGAGCAGTACTTC
D gene: TRBD1; V gene: TRBV18; J gene: TRBJ1-2; clone size: few; CDR3 protein: CASSAEDRALYGYTF; CDR3 DNA: TGTGCCAGCTCAGCCGAGGACAGGGCTCTCTATGGCTACACCTTC
D gene: TRBD2; V gene: TRBV4-3; J gene: TRBJ2-2; clone size: NA; CDR3 protein: CASSQGGLADTGELFF; CDR3 DNA: TGCGCCAGCAGCCAAGGCGGGCTAGCGGACACCGGGGAGCTGTTTTTT
D gene: TRBD2; V gene: TRBV5-1; J gene: TRBJ2-7; clone size: NA; CDR3 protein: CASSSVVAGEGYEQYF; CDR3 DNA: TGCGCCAGCAGCTCCGTGGTAGCGGGAGAAGGCTACGAGCAGTACTTC
D gene: TRBD1; V gene: TRBV6-5; J gene: TRBJ2-2; clone size: NA; CDR3 protein: CASRLGQLGELFF; CDR3 DNA: TGTGCCAGCAGGTTGGGACAGTTAGGGGAGCTGTTTTTT
D gene: TRBD2; V gene: TRBV2; J gene: TRBJ2-2; clone size: NA; CDR3 protein: CASKGLAGGQKTANTGELFF; CDR3 DNA: TGTGCCAGCAAGGGACTAGCGGGAGGACAAAAAACGGCGAACACCGGGGAGCTGTTTTTT